This TCR beta chain came from a study of blood T cell repertoires in COVID-19. About the research overall: Sample material is recorded as cDNA or gDNA derived from T cells, B-cell-depleted T cells, or PBMCs.

Assay used: immunoSEQ multiplex PCR; TCRdb lists only in-frame clones, some missing. The table lists about 240,000 clones, around 89% of them singletons. V gave up 4 bases and J gave up 7 bases, with 11 bases separating them. The CDR3 has 12 residues. CDR1 and CDR2 from the germline V gene are SGHDT and YYEEEE. Participants were aged 18 to 89 years, lived in about two dozen US areas, and enrolled virtually. Each participant's cohort was designated according to participant-reported clinical history. Recovered status in Cohort 3 required two negative PCRs, clearance, or symptom resolution. This receptor was identified in a woman in her 30s who had recovered from COVID-19. The source material was PBMCs or T cells enriched from blood (not recorded which). This chain connects TRBV5-6 to TRBJ1-2; D is perhaps TRBD1 (5 bases). DNA of the CDR3: TGTGCCAGCAGCGCGGGGGTAGGTGGCTACACCTTC. Translating gives CASSAGVGGYTF.